Below are 12 T cell receptor beta chains sequenced from a single sample in a study of T cells in women clearing cervical HPV infection. TCRdb's table, derived via immunoSEQ multiplex PCR, lists solely in-frame clones and lacks some. The sample includes under 45,000 clones. The sequenced sample consisted of blood buffy coat. The receptors here all came from a woman aged 18 to 75 with a cervical HPV16 infection that either progressed to CIN3+ or cleared (not recorded which).

A note on this clone: Sequencing ends 3 residues short of the CDR3 end; the germline J gene provides the rest. The chain carries TRBV6-2 or TRBV6-3 and TRBJ2-2, with a weak D call TRBD1 (6 bases). The CDR3 consists of 14 residues. CDR1 and CDR2 from the germline V gene are MNHEY and SVGEGT. The DNA read from the CDR3 is TGTGCCAGCAGTCCGCGACAGGTCGGATCACCG. Its translation: CASSPRQVGSP. The whole CDR3 protein reads CASSPRQVGSPLFF.

Turning to this clone: The missing CDR3 end, 3 residues past where the read stops, is filled in from the germline J gene. The chain links TRBV20-1 to TRBJ2-3; 8 bases align to TRBD2. The germline CDR1 and CDR2 sequences are DFQATT and SNEGSKA (reference sequence). Unmatched junction bases numbered 8, after V lost 3 bases and J lost 0 bases. CDR3 length: 16 residues. The CDR3 bases that were read are TGCAGTGCTAGGGGATCGCGGGGGGCCAGCACAGATACG. It is translated as CSARGSRGASTDT. The CDR3 in its entirety is CSARGSRGASTDTQYF.

As for this clone: The observed sequence ends 3 residues before the CDR3 terminus, with the missing tail filled in from the germline J gene. This sequence joins TRBV6-2 or TRBV6-3 and TRBJ2-5; tentatively, D is TRBD2 (5 bases). CDR3 length: 15 residues. V gave up 6 bases and J gave up 2 bases, with 16 bases separating them. Germline V gives CDR1 MNHEY, CDR2 SVGEGT. The CDR3 DNA, read in part, is TGTGCCAGCAGGAAGAGGGCAACAATACAAGAGACC. Protein sequence: CASRKRATIQET. The entire CDR3 protein reads CASRKRATIQETQYF.

As for this clone: Sequencing ends 3 residues short of the CDR3 end; the germline J gene provides the rest. The chain couples TRBV5-1 to TRBJ2-5, with a tentative D call TRBD2 (5 bases). There are 16 residues in the CDR3. Germline V gene lookup returns CDR1 SGHRS and CDR2 YFSETQ. Trimming cost V 0 bases and J 5 bases, with 17 bases left between them. Incomplete CDR3 DNA: TGCGCCAGCAGCTTGGCTGCCCGAGCGGTCGGTGAGACC. It yields the protein CASSLAARAVGET. Given in full, the CDR3 is CASSLAARAVGETQYF.

A note on this clone: The read terminates 3 residues before the CDR3 end, so the remaining end is supplied by the germline J gene. The chain has TRBV29-1 and TRBJ2-5, with 10 bases that match TRBD2. This CDR3 contains 14 residues. Germline CDR1 is SQVTM and CDR2 is ANQGSEA. V gave up 3 bases and J gave up 4 bases; unmatched junction bases: 5. The sequenced CDR3 bases are TGCAGCGTTGACCTAGCGGGAGTGGGAGAGACC. It codes for CSVDLAGVGET. The CDR3, in full, reads CSVDLAGVGETQYF.

Regarding this clone: One junction end disagrees with the germline gene, perhaps due to a read error. The read halts 3 residues ahead of the CDR3 end, with the missing end drawn from the germline J gene. The same CDR3 can be traced to other DNA sequences in this sample. The rearrangement links TRBV18 to TRBJ1-3; D is perhaps TRBD1 (5 bases). The CDR3 extends over 16 amino acids. Germline loops: CDR1 KGHSH, CDR2 LQKENI. The sequenced CDR3 bases are TGTGCCAGCTCACCCGCTGGACAATCCTCTGGAAACACA. It translates to CASSPAGQSSGNT. The CDR3 in its entirety is CASSPAGQSSGNTIYF.

A note on this clone: The read is 3 residues too short to cover the CDR3 end, so that end is filled in from the germline J gene. This chain uses TRBV20-1 with TRBJ1-2; a possible D gene is TRBD1 (6 bases). The germline CDR1 and CDR2 sequences are DFQATT and SNEGSKA (reference sequence). Trimming shortened V by 2 bases and J by 5 bases, and 21 bases separated the two germline ends. This CDR3 region has 16 residues. The part of the CDR3 DNA that was read is TGCAGTGCTAGACTCCCTAGGGGGAGGGGTAGATATGGC. Protein: CSARLPRGRGRYG. The whole CDR3 sequence reads CSARLPRGRGRYGYTF.

Turning to this clone: The CDR3 end lies 3 residues beyond the end of the read and is filled in from the germline J gene. The chain employs TRBV19 and TRBJ1-5; D possibly corresponds to TRBD1 (5 bases). CDR3 length: 15 amino acids. Germline CDR1 and CDR2: LNHDA and SQIVND (reference sequence). V was cut by 3 bases and J by 2 bases, with 11 bases left in between. The CDR3 DNA, read in part, is TGTGCCAGTAGTATTGGTCAGGGAGGCAATCAGCCC. It translates to CASSIGQGGNQP. The CDR3 reads in full as CASSIGQGGNQPQHF.

As concerns this clone: Read sequence stops 3 residues before the CDR3 end, and the germline J gene provides the missing end. This chain connects TRBV30 to TRBJ2-2; weak D call: TRBD1 (5 bases). CDR3 length: 15 residues. Germline CDR1 is GTSNPN and CDR2 is SVGIG (reference sequence). The DNA read from the CDR3 is TGTGCCTGGACCCCGACCAGGGCGATAAATTCACCG. Protein: CAWTPTRAINSP. The full CDR3 sequence reads CAWTPTRAINSPLFF.

This clone is classed as medium-sized (0.01 to 0.1%) by frequency. Read coverage stops 3 residues before the CDR3 terminus; the germline J gene supplies the remainder. This chain joins TRBV30 and TRBJ1-2; weak D call: TRBD1 (5 bases). Germline loops: CDR1 GTSNPN, CDR2 SVGIG (reference sequence). V dropped 2 bases and J dropped 5 bases, with 9 bases sitting between them. The length of the CDR3 is 12 residues. CDR3 sequence: CAWSQQGYGYTF. The CDR3 bases that were read are TGTGCCTGGAGTCAGCAGGGATATGGC.

Turning to this clone: From the germline J gene comes the end of the CDR3, since the read stops 3 residues before it. The V gene is TRBV19, the J gene TRBJ2-3; D may be TRBD2 (5 bases). This CDR3 is built from 13 residues. CDR1 and CDR2 (germline): LNHDA, SQIVND (reference sequence). CDR3 loop: CASRERATGTQYF. The covered CDR3 bases are TGTGCCAGTAGGGAACGGGCCACGGGGACG.

On this clone: The sequence runs out 3 residues before the end of the CDR3; the remainder is reconstructed from the germline J gene. This chain connects TRBV5-6 to TRBJ2-7; 7 bases fit TRBD1. The CDR3 has 13 residues. The J segment lost 6 bases and the V segment lost 5 bases, leaving 8 bases of the junction unmatched. Germline CDR1 and CDR2: SGHDT and YYEEEE. The CDR3 sequence is CASRIRTGSEQYF. The sequenced part of the CDR3 DNA is TGTGCCAGCAGAATCAGGACAGGTAGCGAG.